These 25 T cell receptor beta chains were all obtained from the same sample, sequenced in a study of T cells after posttransplantation cyclophosphamide. Method: immunoSEQ multiplex PCR; TCRdb's copy keeps in-frame clones and lacks some. The data contain 25,000 to 30,000 clones, 80% to 90% of them singletons. The sample was PBMCs. These receptors were obtained from a man between 50 and 59 years old.

The chain has TRBV5-1 and TRBJ2-7; D is perhaps TRBD1 (6 bases). Per germline, CDR1 SGHRS and CDR2 YFSETQ. V lost 2 bases and J 2 bases, leaving 23 bases between the germline ends. The CDR3 covers 18 residues. CDR3 sequence (DNA): TGCGCCAGCAGCTTTAGGTCCTCAACCAACAGGGCCACCTACGAGCAGTACTTC. It specifies CASSFRSSTNRATYEQYF. The entire variable domain, with the rest obtained from reference TRBV5-1 and TRBJ2-7, is as follows: KAGVTQTPRYLIKTRGQQVTLSCSPISGHRSVSWYQQTPGQGLQFLFEYFSETQRNKGNFPGRFSGRQFSNSRSEMNVSTLELGDSALYLCASSFRSSTNRATYEQYFGPGTRLTVT.

The chain recombines TRBV15 with TRBJ2-1; D is ambiguous. Germline V gene lookup returns CDR1 LNHNV and CDR2 YYDKDF (reference sequence). Trimming took off 0 bases at V and 8 bases at J, with 11 bases between the two ends. The CDR3 runs 14 residues. CDR3 sequence (DNA): TGTGCCACCAGCAGAGATTTACAGTCCCATGAGCAGTTCTTC. This sequence encodes CATSRDLQSHEQFF.

This chain links TRBV10-3 with TRBJ1-3, with 7 positions matching TRBD1. Per the germline V gene, CDR1 is ENHRY and CDR2 is SYGVKD. The ends lost 5 bases at V and 0 bases at J; junction bases unmatched: 13. This CDR3 is built from 18 residues. CDR3 residues: CAISKFPPTGNSGNTIYF. CDR3 DNA: TGTGCCATCAGTAAGTTCCCCCCGACAGGGAACTCTGGAAACACCATATATTTT.

CDR3 bases: TGCAGTGCTGCGGGGGAGCAGTACTTC. Its translation: CSAAGEQYF. The V call is TRBV20-1, the J call TRBJ2-7, with D possibly matching TRBD2 (6 bases). This CDR3 has 9 residues. V was clipped by 5 bases and J by 7 bases, with 6 bases between them. Germline values: CDR1 DFQATT, CDR2 SNEGSKA (reference sequence).

The V call is TRBV7-3, the J call TRBJ2-1, with D perhaps TRBD2 (7 bases). With 1 base removed from V and 7 bases from J, the gap between germline ends came to 11 bases. This CDR3 has 14 amino acids. Germline loops: CDR1 SGHTA, CDR2 FQGTGA. This CDR3 is CASSLKGEGNEQFF. The CDR3 DNA reads as TGTGCCAGCAGCTTAAAGGGGGAGGGAAATGAGCAGTTCTTC.

The chain is built from TRBV11-2 and TRBJ2-1; 10 bases map to TRBD2. The CDR3 is 15 residues long. Trimming removed 2 bases from V and 8 bases from J; junction bases left unmatched: 6. Looked up from germline, CDR1 is SGHAT and CDR2 is FQNNGV. The CDR3 reads CASSLNSGGSDEQFF. As DNA, the CDR3 is TGTGCCAGCAGCTTAAATAGCGGGGGGTCGGATGAGCAGTTCTTC.

V gene TRBV2 combines with J gene TRBJ2-2; TRBD2 agrees at 12 bases. Unmatched junction bases numbered 8, after V lost 8 bases and J lost 7 bases. The CDR3 extends over 15 amino acids. The germline gives CDR1 SNHLY, CDR2 FYNNEI. The CDR3 DNA follows: TGTGCCAGCGTTAGACTAGCGGGGGAGGTCGGGGAGCTGTTTTTT. It translates to CASVRLAGEVGELFF.

The chain joins TRBV29-1 to TRBJ2-1; the match to TRBD1 covers 9 bases. Losses at the gene ends were 5 bases for V and 9 bases for J; bases not matched to a gene: 11. Germline CDR1 SQVTM, CDR2 ANQGSEA. The CDR3 consists of 14 residues. In DNA, the CDR3 is TGCAGCGTTCACCGGGACAGGGACCCTCTTGAGCAGTTCTTC. This translates into CSVHRDRDPLEQFF.

The J gene is TRBJ2-2, the V gene TRBV27; no definite D call. The germline V and J ends were trimmed by 8 bases and 3 bases, with 13 bases remaining between them. CDR3 length equals 14 residues. In germline, CDR1 is MNHEY, CDR2 SMNVEV (reference sequence). The CDR3 sequence is CASRSGGDTGELFF. The DNA of the CDR3 is TGTGCCAGCCGATCCGGCGGCGACACCGGGGAGCTGTTTTTT.

This chain uses TRBV28 with TRBJ2-1, with D hard to call. The CDR3 runs 11 residues. The V gene lost 10 bases and the J gene lost 2 bases, with 6 bases spanning the gap. Germline V lookup: CDR1 MDHEN, CDR2 SYDVKM. Here the CDR3 DNA reads TGTGCCACCAAAACCTACAATGAGCAGTTCTTC. As protein: CATKTYNEQFF. Based on the CDR3 plus reference TRBV28 and TRBJ2-1, the full variable domain is DVKVTQSSRYLVKRTGEKVFLECVQDMDHENMFWYRQDPGLGLRLIYFSYDVKMKEKGDIPEGYSVSREKKERFSLILESASTNQTSMYLCATKTYNEQFFGPGTRLTVL.

The CDR3 bases are TGCGCCAGCAGCGTTCTCGCGGGGGACAATGAGCAGTTCTTC. This translates into CASSVLAGDNEQFF. This chain uses TRBV5-1 with TRBJ2-1; 7 nucleotides line up with TRBD2. The length of the CDR3 is 14 residues. From germline, CDR1 is SGHRS and CDR2 YFSETQ. V lost 4 bases to trimming and J lost 5 bases; unmatched junction nucleotides: 6.

V gene TRBV15 combines with J gene TRBJ1-2; weak D call: TRBD1 (5 bases). Trimming left V 5 bases short and J 4 bases short, with 23 bases between. CDR3 length: 17 amino acids. CDR1 and CDR2 from the germline V gene are LNHNV and YYDKDF (reference sequence). CDR3 region: CATSPRMGLASSYGYTF. In nucleotides, the CDR3 is TGTGCCACCAGCCCGAGGATGGGGCTCGCGAGTTCCTATGGCTACACCTTC.

V gene TRBV11-3 combines with J gene TRBJ1-3; 7 bases line up with TRBD1. The CDR3 is made up of 14 amino acids. The germline CDR1 and CDR2 sequences are SGHNT and YENEEA. The V segment lost 6 bases and the J segment 8 bases; nucleotides outside the gene matches: 10. The CDR3 bases are TGTGCCAGCAGGCAACAGGGGCCTTGGGACACCATATATTTT. Its protein is CASRQQGPWDTIYF.

The gene calls are TRBV6-1 and TRBJ1-5; TRBD1 is a possible D gene (5 bases). This CDR3 has 14 residues. Germline V CDR1 and CDR2: MNHNS, SASEGT. Between the trimmed V and J ends, which lost 4 bases and 6 bases, there was a span of 13 bases. CDR3 nucleotide sequence: TGTGCCAGCAGTGCCCCGGGGGTATCTCAGCCCCAGCATTTT. Translating it yields CASSAPGVSQPQHF.

The gene calls are TRBV29-1 and TRBJ1-2; D uncertain. V was shortened by 4 bases and J by 8 bases, with 11 bases between the two germline ends. Per germline, CDR1 SQVTM and CDR2 ANQGSEA. This CDR3 comprises 11 residues. CDR3 in amino acids: CSVADWEGYTF. In nucleotides, the CDR3 is TGCAGCGTTGCCGATTGGGAGGGCTACACCTTC.

This clone was seen once. V gene TRBV28 combines with J gene TRBJ2-3; possibly TRBD2 for D (6 bases). Germline V gene sequence: CDR1 MDHEN, CDR2 SYDVKM. Trimming removed 3 bases at V and 2 bases at J, with 15 bases between. The CDR3 spans 16 residues. The CDR3 DNA reads TGTGCCAGCAGTTTTGTGGGGGGTGGTTCCACAGATACGCAGTATTTT. Its protein product is CASSFVGGGSTDTQYF.

The chain is built from TRBV7-8 and TRBJ2-3; 7 bases line up with TRBD2. CDR3 size: 16 residues. Germline V gene data show CDR1 as SGHVS and CDR2 as FQNEAQ. V gave up 0 bases and J gave up 2 bases; unmatched junction bases: 5. DNA of the CDR3: TGTGCCAGCAGCTTAGCGGGAGGGGTTCTCACAGATACGCAGTATTTT. Residues: CASSLAGGVLTDTQYF.

CDR3 coding DNA: TGCGCCAGCAGCTTGTCCTCAGGGAACACTGAAGCTTTCTTT. It specifies CASSLSSGNTEAFF. The chain recombines TRBV5-1 with TRBJ1-1; no reliable D call. The V gene's germline CDR1 is SGHRS and CDR2 YFSETQ. The germline V and J ends were trimmed by 1 base and 1 base, with 8 bases remaining between them. The CDR3 contains 14 residues.

This rearrangement joins TRBV9 to TRBJ2-3; TRBD2 matches 7 bases. The CDR3 contains 14 residues. Losses at the gene ends were 1 base for V and 5 bases for J; bases not matched to a gene: 4. Germline V gives CDR1 SGDLS, CDR2 YYNGEE. CDR3 coding DNA: TGTGCCAGCAGCGTACGCGGGGGATTAGATACGCAGTATTTT. Translating it yields CASSVRGGLDTQYF.

This clone was seen only once. The CDR3 bases are TGTGCCAGCAGGGAAGACATTTCAAGCAATCAGCCCCAGCATTTT. Translating gives CASREDISSNQPQHF. The J gene is TRBJ1-5, the V gene TRBV27; D is uncertain. V lost 6 bases, J lost 1 base, and 13 bases lay in between. Germline lookup yields CDR1 MNHEY and CDR2 SMNVEV (reference sequence). This CDR3 is 15 amino acids long.

J is TRBJ2-2 and V is TRBV7-2; D remains unclear. With 1 base removed from V and 4 bases from J, the gap between germline ends came to 4 bases. Germline V lookup: CDR1 SGHTA, CDR2 FQGNSA. CDR3 size: 13 residues. CDR3 in DNA: TGTGCCAGCAGCTTAGATATCACCGGGGAGCTGTTTTTT. It is translated as CASSLDITGELFF.

This sequence joins TRBV28 and TRBJ1-5; D possibly corresponds to TRBD1 (6 bases). Germline V gene lookup returns CDR1 MDHEN and CDR2 SYDVKM. The germline V and J ends were trimmed by 7 bases and 6 bases, with 22 bases remaining between them. The CDR3 consists of 16 residues. The CDR3 bases are TGTGCCAGCACCTCGGCCCGCAGGGGCGTAATTCAGCCCCAGCATTTT. This sequence encodes CASTSARRGVIQPQHF. Complete variable domain (other parts from reference TRBV28 and TRBJ1-5): DVKVTQSSRYLVKRTGEKVFLECVQDMDHENMFWYRQDPGLGLRLIYFSYDVKMKEKGDIPEGYSVSREKKERFSLILESASTNQTSMYLCASTSARRGVIQPQHFGDGTRLSIL.

V usage is TRBV10-1 and J usage is TRBJ2-7; 11 positions agree with TRBD2. Germline CDR1 is WNHNN and CDR2 is SYGVQD (reference sequence). The CDR3 contains 20 residues. J was trimmed by 4 bases and V by 0 bases; bases with no gene match: 17. The CDR3: CASSESIWEKPGLADYEQYF. CDR3 coding DNA: TGCGCCAGCAGTGAGTCGATTTGGGAAAAACCGGGACTAGCGGATTACGAGCAGTACTTC.

V and J are TRBV7-6 and TRBJ2-3; TRBD2 matches at 11 bases. The CDR3 is 16 amino acids. In germline, CDR1 is SGHVS, CDR2 FNYEAQ. The J segment lost 5 bases and the V segment lost 0 bases, leaving 4 bases of the junction unmatched. CDR3 loop: CASSLASGRDGDTQYF. CDR3 nucleotides: TGTGCCAGCAGCTTAGCTAGCGGGAGGGACGGAGATACGCAGTATTTT.

The chain uses TRBV11-2 and TRBJ2-2, with no clear D. Trimming took off 3 bases at V and 3 bases at J, with 5 bases between the two ends. Germline-derived CDR1 and CDR2 are SGHAT and FQNNGV. The CDR3 consists of 13 residues. The CDR3 spells CASSFPYTGELFF. DNA for the CDR3: TGTGCCAGCAGCTTTCCCTACACCGGGGAGCTGTTTTTT.